Listed below are T cell receptor beta chains from one sample, sequenced in a study of blood T cell repertoires in COVID-19. Some clones are missing from TCRdb's copy, which holds only in-frame ones; the method was immunoSEQ multiplex PCR. This table has some 180,000 clones, about 85% appearing once. Input material: peripheral blood. Receptor source: a man aged 55 to 70 with active or convalescent COVID-19. Both conserved end residues are part of each CDR3. The order of the fields is D gene, J gene, V gene, CDR3 protein. D genes are given only for firm matches.

TRBD1 TRBJ1-1 TRBV12-5 CASGLVRDGQVVVGTEAFF
- TRBJ2-7 TRBV10-2 CASSESYTSYEQYF
- TRBJ2-5 TRBV4-1 CASSRLVQETQYF
TRBD1 TRBJ1-5 TRBV4-1 CASSQGPGTGDQPQHF
- TRBJ1-6 TRBV7-9 CASSLGGGYSPLHF
TRBD1 TRBJ2-6 TRBV19 CASRQGASGANVLTF
- TRBJ1-1 TRBV5-6 CASSLVSGAEAFF
- TRBJ1-2 TRBV6-5 CASSQDSRYGYTF
- TRBJ2-7 TRBV9 CASSVGAGQSYEQYF
TRBD2 TRBJ2-6 TRBV3-1/TRBV3-2 CASSPRWGGYTSGANVLTF
- TRBJ2-1 TRBV10-1 CASSDSAAGTHNEQFF
- TRBJ1-1 TRBV4-1 CASSQVTAGTEAFF
- TRBJ1-5 TRBV6-1 CASSDTGRQPQHF
- TRBJ2-1 TRBV11-2 CASSSGRILSGDNEQFF
TRBD1 TRBJ1-2 TRBV7-2 CASSRDSSYGYTF
TRBD2 TRBJ2-7 TRBV6-5 CASRMFGGGLNEQYF
TRBD1 TRBJ1-4 TRBV19 CASSSFVDRGDNEKLFF
TRBD1 TRBJ2-7 TRBV4-1 CASSRGQGAYEQYF
TRBD1 TRBJ1-6 TRBV6-4 CASLKNRGRDSPLHF
- TRBJ1-5 TRBV10-3 CAIRVDRDQPQHF
- TRBJ2-7 TRBV5-1 CASSDPGAAYEQYF
- TRBJ2-1 TRBV5-1 CASSPSWQAPSDEQFF
- TRBJ1-1 TRBV5-1 CASSQGGGGAILVFF
- TRBJ1-2 TRBV4-1 CASSQDRRGSYGYTF
- TRBJ1-2 TRBV4-1 CASSPPSLLVRYGYTF
- TRBJ2-7 TRBV29-1 CSVVSPGEQYF
- TRBJ2-1 TRBV2 CASSEAGVEFF
- TRBJ1-1 TRBV30 CAWSVGGRTEAFF
- TRBJ1-3 TRBV9 CASSVAIGNTIYF
- TRBJ1-1 TRBV5-1 CASRATGSNTEAFF
- TRBJ2-1 TRBV2 CASSEGLAYEQFF
TRBD1 TRBJ1-1 TRBV5-1 CASSSTGGNTEAFF
TRBD2 TRBJ2-1 TRBV5-5 CASSLEGLAGGLLTYNEQFF
- TRBJ1-1 TRBV29-1 CSVDTAGVNTEAFF
- TRBJ1-2 TRBV2 CASYRPYGYTF
- TRBJ2-1 TRBV12-5 CASGLVGSISNEQFF
TRBD1 TRBJ1-4 TRBV3-1/TRBV3-2 CASSQAGTGGKLFF
TRBD1 TRBJ2-5 TRBV6-1 CASSVPGQGISAETQYF
- TRBJ2-1 TRBV6-5 CASSSPQDEQFF